The 27 T cell receptor beta chains given below trace back to one sample, sequenced in a study of shared clonotypes between healthy human individuals. Measured with immunoSEQ multiplex PCR; TCRdb has only the in-frame clones, and not every one. The table lists roughly 1,500,000 clones, approximately 98.5% of them singletons. Sample: naive CD4+ T cells sorted from blood. Subset here: CD45RA+ positively selected. These TCRs come from a man younger than 40 in good health.

V and J are TRBV7-8 and TRBJ2-3; the match to TRBD1 covers 9 bases. There are 15 residues in the CDR3. With 2 bases clipped from V and 5 bases from J, the junction kept 5 bases outside the gene matches. Per the germline V gene, CDR1 is SGHVS and CDR2 is FQNEAQ. In DNA, the CDR3 is TGTGCCAGCAGCTTAAGGACAGGGGCGGGAGATACGCAGTATTTT. Translated, it gives CASSLRTGAGDTQYF.

Details on this clone: Other nucleotide sequences in the sample specify the same CDR3. The chain is built from TRBV11-2 and TRBJ2-2; D is possibly TRBD1 (5 bases). V shed 1 base and J shed 4 bases, with 10 bases lying between them. Germline V gene sequence: CDR1 SGHAT, CDR2 FQNNGV. The CDR3 contains 15 residues. CDR3 nucleotides: TGTGCCAGCAGCTTAGTTCAGGGATTCACCGGGGAGCTGTTTTTT. This codes for CASSLVQGFTGELFF.

V gene TRBV9 combines with J gene TRBJ2-3, with 8 nucleotides matching TRBD1. Germline CDR1 reads SGDLS; CDR2 reads YYNGEE. The ends lost 3 bases at V and 3 bases at J; junction bases unmatched: 12. The length of the CDR3 is 17 residues. The CDR3: CASSAPAGTGWTDTQYF. The CDR3 nucleotides are TGTGCCAGCAGCGCCCCAGCCGGGACAGGATGGACAGATACGCAGTATTTT.

This CDR3 is CASSPYRGPGNTIYF. As DNA, the CDR3 is TGCGCCAGCAGCCCTTATAGGGGACCTGGAAACACCATATATTTT. The rearrangement links TRBV5-1 to TRBJ1-3; D might be TRBD1 (5 bases). Trimming took 4 bases from V and 2 from J, leaving 13 bases between them. Germline V gives CDR1 SGHRS, CDR2 YFSETQ. This CDR3 is built from 15 residues.

This clone was observed a few times. The chain uses TRBV28 and TRBJ1-5; D is ambiguous. From germline, CDR1 is MDHEN and CDR2 SYDVKM. This CDR3 is 14 amino acids long. The germline V and J ends were trimmed by 5 bases and 5 bases, with 13 bases remaining between them. In DNA form, the CDR3 reads TGTGCCAGCAGTCAACTTGGTCTCTATCAGCCCCAGCATTTT. Translation: CASSQLGLYQPQHF.

This clone was observed a single time. V usage is TRBV4-3 and J usage is TRBJ2-7; D is possibly TRBD2 (5 bases). The CDR3 totals 16 residues. Per the germline V gene, CDR1 is LGHNA and CDR2 is YSLEER. The ends were cut back, 0 bases at V and 4 bases at J, with 16 bases in the middle. CDR3 coding DNA: TGCGCCAGCAGCCAAGACCGGACTCTAGCCTGGTACGAGCAGTACTTC. Protein sequence: CASSQDRTLAWYEQYF.

This chain connects TRBV7-8 to TRBJ2-1; maybe TRBD2 (5 bases). V dropped 1 base and J dropped 9 bases, with 13 bases sitting between them. This CDR3 region has 14 residues. CDR1 SGHVS and CDR2 FQNEAQ come from the germline V gene. The DNA of the CDR3 is TGTGCCAGCAGCTTAGTGACGGGAAAGGGTGAGCAGTTCTTC. Its translation is CASSLVTGKGEQFF.

The V call is TRBV28, the J call TRBJ2-7, with 7 bases aligning to TRBD2. J was trimmed by 2 bases and V by 6 bases; bases with no gene match: 4. Germline assignment: CDR1 MDHEN and CDR2 SYDVKM. This CDR3 contains 13 residues. CDR3 nucleotide sequence: TGTGCCAGCAGGGGACTACTTCCCTACGAGCAGTACTTC. Encoded protein: CASRGLLPYEQYF.

This chain connects TRBV5-1 to TRBJ2-1, with D perhaps TRBD2 (6 bases). This CDR3 has 14 residues. Trimming shortened V by 0 bases and J by 6 bases, and 10 bases separated the two germline ends. Germline V lookup: CDR1 SGHRS, CDR2 YFSETQ. The CDR3 sequence is CASSLGLVSNEQFF. CDR3 coding DNA: TGCGCCAGCAGCTTGGGACTAGTGAGCAATGAGCAGTTCTTC.

The rearrangement uses TRBV5-1 and TRBJ2-2; TRBD1 matches at 8 bases. This CDR3 is built from 16 residues. CDR1 SGHRS and CDR2 YFSETQ come from the germline V gene. Trimming took 1 base from V and 5 from J; bases not matched to a gene: 7. The CDR3 DNA reads as TGCGCCAGCAGCTTGAGGCGGACAGGGTCAACCGGGGAGCTGTTTTTT. Translating gives CASSLRRTGSTGELFF.

As concerns this clone: The identical CDR3 is also encoded by other nucleotide sequences in the sample. This chain uses TRBV9 with TRBJ2-1; 9 bases match TRBD2. The CDR3 is 14 residues long. V dropped 2 bases and J dropped 4; count of bases not matched to a gene: 1. Germline values: CDR1 SGDLS, CDR2 YYNGEE. This CDR3 reads CASSVSGSYNEQFF. In DNA, the CDR3 is TGTGCCAGCAGCGTTAGCGGGAGTTACAATGAGCAGTTCTTC.

This clone has a single count. Other DNA sequences in this specimen translate into the identical CDR3. The chain couples TRBV15 to TRBJ2-7; D is unclear. V lost 0 bases and J 2 bases, leaving 8 bases between the germline ends. Germline assignment: CDR1 LNHNV and CDR2 YYDKDF (reference sequence). This CDR3 is 14 amino acids long. Written as DNA, the CDR3 is TGTGCCACCAGCAGAGATCGGGTAGCCTACGAGCAGTACTTC. Translating it yields CATSRDRVAYEQYF.

The chain has TRBV2 and TRBJ1-4; TRBD1 aligns across 7 bases. V shed 6 bases, J shed 1 base, and the junction held 5 bases outside the gene matches. CDR3 length: 15 amino acids. Per germline, CDR1 SNHLY and CDR2 FYNNEI. The CDR3 spells CASSSRQGTNEKLFF. CDR3 nucleotide sequence: TGTGCCAGCAGCTCACGACAGGGAACTAATGAAAAACTGTTTTTT.

The V gene is TRBV5-5, the J gene TRBJ1-4; the D is unclear. Germline CDR1 SGHKS, CDR2 YYEKEE (reference sequence). The CDR3 runs 13 residues. The ends were cut back, 6 bases at V and 3 bases at J, with 9 bases in the middle. The DNA for the CDR3 is TGTGCCAGCATGTCGGCAGCTAATGAAAAACTGTTTTTT. Encoded protein: CASMSAANEKLFF.

This rearrangement joins TRBV6-1 to TRBJ2-7; D perhaps matches TRBD1 (5 bases). The CDR3 extends over 14 amino acids. Germline V gene sequence: CDR1 MNHNS, CDR2 SASEGT. Trimming stripped 4 bases from V and 2 bases from J, with 12 bases between. The CDR3 nucleotides are TGTGCCAGCAGTGGCAGGACACGACCCTACGAGCAGTACTTC. It specifies CASSGRTRPYEQYF.

About this clone itself: Other DNA sequences of this sample code for an identical CDR3. The V call is TRBV28, the J call TRBJ1-2, with D unresolved. The length of the CDR3 is 13 residues. The ends were cut back, 3 bases at V and 4 bases at J, with 9 bases in the middle. Germline loops: CDR1 MDHEN, CDR2 SYDVKM. CDR3 coding DNA: TGTGCCAGCAGTTTCCGGGCCGGCTATGGCTACACCTTC. As protein: CASSFRAGYGYTF.

The V gene is TRBV29-1, the J gene TRBJ2-7, with D possibly TRBD1 on 5 matching bases. V dropped 4 bases and J dropped 6 bases, with 16 bases sitting between them. The CDR3 covers 13 residues. Germline values: CDR1 SQVTM, CDR2 ANQGSEA. This CDR3 reads CSVVRVPRGEQYF. The CDR3 coding sequence is TGCAGCGTTGTAAGGGTCCCTAGGGGCGAGCAGTACTTC.

This clone occurred once. This sequence joins TRBV11-2 and TRBJ2-7; D might be TRBD1 (6 bases). Germline V CDR1 and CDR2: SGHAT, FQNNGV. The CDR3 covers 15 residues. V lost 1 base and J 2 bases, leaving 12 bases between the germline ends. The CDR3 reads CASSLVTGPAYEQYF. CDR3 coding DNA: TGTGCCAGCAGCTTAGTTACAGGGCCAGCCTACGAGCAGTACTTC. Based on the CDR3 plus reference TRBV11-2 and TRBJ2-7, the full variable domain is EAGVAQSPRYKIIEKRQSVAFWCNPISGHATLYWYQQILGQGPKLLIQFQNNGVVDDSQLPKDRFSAERLKGVDSTLKIQPAKLEDSAVYLCASSLVTGPAYEQYFGPGTRLTVT.

CDR3 sequence reads: CASGKGGVSSYEQYF. CDR3 nucleotide sequence: TGTGCCAGCGGAAAGGGGGGGGTTAGTTCCTACGAGCAGTACTTC. This sequence joins TRBV28 and TRBJ2-7; TRBD2 is a possible D gene (7 bases). The CDR3 spans 15 residues. V lost 8 bases to trimming and J lost 1 base, with 18 bases between them. CDR1 is MDHEN, CDR2 SYDVKM, per germline.

The chain has TRBV4-1 and TRBJ1-3; D call uncertain. CDR3 length equals 15 residues. Looked up from germline, CDR1 is MGHRA and CDR2 is YSYEKL. Trimming stripped 3 bases from V and 1 base from J, with 10 bases between. As DNA, the CDR3 is TGCGCCAGCAGCCACGATGGAGTTTCTGGAAACACCATATATTTT. Translation gives CASSHDGVSGNTIYF.

The gene calls are TRBV9 and TRBJ2-1, with a possible D match to TRBD1 (6 bases). V was pared by 4 bases and J by 2 bases, with 10 bases between. This CDR3 region has 14 residues. The germline gives CDR1 SGDLS, CDR2 YYNGEE. As DNA, the CDR3 is TGTGCCAGCAGCATGGACAGCCCCTACAATGAGCAGTTCTTC. Protein product: CASSMDSPYNEQFF.

This chain links TRBV4-3 with TRBJ2-3; D gene unclear. The CDR3 extends over 16 amino acids. The V and J ends lost 4 bases and 2 bases respectively, with 16 bases between them. The germline V gene encodes CDR1 LGHNA and CDR2 YSLEER. This CDR3 is CASSPRSRGYTDTQYF. The CDR3 DNA is TGCGCCAGCAGCCCCCGCTCCCGAGGTTACACAGATACGCAGTATTTT.

This chain connects TRBV7-9 to TRBJ2-3; 12 bases agree with TRBD2. The V segment lost 1 base and the J segment 5 bases; nucleotides outside the gene matches: 4. Looked up from germline, CDR1 is SEHNR and CDR2 is FQNEAQ (reference sequence). The CDR3 extends over 16 amino acids. The CDR3, as DNA: TGTGCCAGCAGCTTAGGTCCGGGACTAGCGGGAGATACGCAGTATTTT. This gives the protein CASSLGPGLAGDTQYF.

The chain couples TRBV5-4 to TRBJ2-5; the D gene is possibly TRBD1 (6 bases). The CDR3 is made up of 15 amino acids. Germline assignment: CDR1 SGHNT and CDR2 YYREEE (reference sequence). Trimming took off 4 bases at V and 1 base at J, with 14 bases between the two ends. CDR3 region: CASSQLGGFQETQYF. The CDR3 bases are TGTGCCAGCAGCCAATTAGGGGGATTCCAAGAGACCCAGTACTTC.

The V call is TRBV5-5, the J call TRBJ2-7; D gene ambiguous. The V gene's germline CDR1 is SGHKS and CDR2 YYEKEE (reference sequence). Trimming took off 0 bases at V and 3 bases at J, with 7 bases between the two ends. The CDR3 sequence is 13 residues long. The CDR3 reads CASSLGRNYEQYF. CDR3 DNA: TGTGCCAGCAGCTTGGGCAGAAACTACGAGCAGTACTTC.

The rearrangement joins TRBV9 to TRBJ1-5, with a possible D match to TRBD1 (5 bases). CDR3 length equals 14 residues. Germline V gene lookup returns CDR1 SGDLS and CDR2 YYNGEE. V was clipped by 2 bases and J by 2 bases, with 8 bases between them. The CDR3, as DNA: TGTGCCAGCAGCGTTAGGGGTGGCAATCAGCCCCAGCATTTT. This gives the protein CASSVRGGNQPQHF.

This rearrangement joins TRBV7-3 to TRBJ2-3, with 16 nucleotides matching TRBD2. Germline trimming cut 5 bases from V and 0 bases from J; bases unmatched to any gene: 8. The germline V gene encodes CDR1 SGHTA and CDR2 FQGTGA. The CDR3 extends over 19 amino acids. The CDR3 DNA reads as TGTGCCAGCAGCACCCCGGGACTAGCGGGAGGGACTAGCACAGATACGCAGTATTTT. Translation gives CASSTPGLAGGTSTDTQYF.